The present T cell receptor beta chain was sequenced within a study of blood T cell repertoires in COVID-19. CDR3 length equals 15 residues. Trimming cost V 4 bases and J 4 bases; bases outside gene matches: 7. Germline V CDR1 and CDR2: LNHDA, SQIVND (reference sequence). Generated by immunoSEQ multiplex PCR, the TCRdb table keeps only in-frame clones and is missing some. In the table there are about 140,000 clones, 75% to 85% of which are singletons. The origin of this receptor is a man aged 45 to 65 with acute or convalescent COVID-19. Input material: peripheral blood. The genes are TRBV19 and TRBJ1-1; 9 positions agree with TRBD1. The CDR3 here is CASSSKQGAATEAFF. The CDR3 nucleotides read TGTGCCAGTAGTAGTAAACAGGGGGCAGCCACTGAAGCTTTCTTT.